This T cell receptor (beta chain) came from a study of beta chain features in type 1 diabetes. Study findings and constraints: Equally in patients and controls, shorter templates might have been favored by PCR. In all four CD4+ subsets, TCRB CDR3 length was significantly, moderately reduced in type 1 diabetes.

This clone appeared a few times. The target antigen is unknown. Every donor provided one heparinised blood draw, which averaged about 110 mL. CDR3 length: 13 amino acids. Germline V CDR1 and CDR2: SGHRS, YFSETQ. The V end lost 4 bases, the J end lost 6 bases, and 10 bases lay between the germline ends. Expressed TCRB transcripts were sequenced because the entire RNA isolate underwent reverse transcription. Data came from immunoSEQ multiplex PCR; TCRdb stores just in-frame clones and leaves some out. This sample carries about 150,000 clones, about 8.5% of them seen once, and the ten largest clones take 0.65%.

The chain carries TRBV5-1 and TRBJ2-2, with TRBD1 as a possible D gene (5 bases). This receptor was taken from a man aged 18 to 30 in good health. Sequenced input: central memory CD4+ T cells from blood. CDR3: CASSPRVPGELFF. CDR3 coding DNA: TGCGCCAGCAGCCCCAGGGTGCCCGGGGAGCTGTTTTTT.